This paragraph reports one TCR beta chain. What it binds is unknown. These data are taken from a study of cytomegalovirus exposure and HLA in healthy donors. Study summary: There were 70 million to 95 million unique TCRs (from HLA-typed donors) in an early data release.

Study-wide results and limits: HLA allele associations emerged for around 16,000 TCR beta sequences in a later analysis, at 0.05 false discovery rate. CMV serostatus was the only immune exposure information that was available. Reported performance of the classifier showed diagnosis of cytomegalovirus status with high specificity and sensitivity.

Amplification used 60 Vbeta primers and 13 Jbeta primers. Repertoires were generated with immunoSEQ multiplex PCR, while TCRdb's copy carries only in-frame clones and drops some. The sample has 200,000 to 250,000 clones, 75% to 90% seen once; the top ten hold around 1%. The CDR3 loop spans 15 amino acids. Trimming removed 0 bases from V and 0 bases from J, with 6 bases in between. In germline, CDR1 is SGHRS, CDR2 YFSETQ. The sequence derives from a woman younger than 30 in good health and CMV-seronegative. The sample taken for sequencing was PBMCs. This chain joins TRBV5-1 and TRBJ1-4; the D is unclear. This CDR3 is CASSLGQTTNEKLFF. The CDR3 region has the DNA TGCGCCAGCAGCTTGGGACAAACAACTAATGAAAAACTGTTTTTT. The variable domain in full, with the rest retrieved from reference TRBV5-1 and TRBJ1-4, is KAGVTQTPRYLIKTRGQQVTLSCSPISGHRSVSWYQQTPGQGLQFLFEYFSETQRNKGNFPGRFSGRQFSNSRSEMNVSTLELGDSALYLCASSLGQTTNEKLFFGSGTQLSVL.